This is a list of T cell receptor beta chains from one sample in a study of T cells in Graves' hyperthyroidism and ophthalmopathy. TCRdb reprocessed the multiplex PCR reads with MiXCR, giving one entry per CDR3 protein. This table has over 550,000 distinct CDR3 sequences, over 15% appearing once. The sample comprised blood. These receptors were obtained from a woman aged 18 to 35 with Graves' hyperthyroidism. The CDR3 runs from the conserved cysteine through the conserved F or W. A D gene is named only where the DNA matches it firmly. Size is stated for part of the rows, as once, few or many counts, or as a class when the clone is expanded.

clone_size,j_call,v_call,d_call,cdr3_nt,cdr3_aa
many,TRBJ2-1,TRBV11-2,TRBD1,TGTGCCAGCAGCTCCGGGACAGGGCCCTACAATGAGCAGTTCTTC,CASSSGTGPYNEQFF
NA,TRBJ2-3,TRBV29-1,TRBD1,TGCAGCGTTGGAGGGGGCCCCACGGCGGCAGATACGCAGTATTTT,CSVGGGPTAADTQYF
many,TRBJ2-1,TRBV6-1,TRBD2,TGTGCCAGCAGTGGACCGGGACTAGCGGGCGCGAATGAGCAGTTCTTC,CASSGPGLAGANEQFF
many,TRBJ2-7,TRBV12-3/TRBV12-4,TRBD1,TGTGCCAGCAGTGACAGGGGGCGTGACGAGCAGTACTTC,CASSDRGRDEQYF
NA,TRBJ2-1,TRBV6-5,NA,TGTGCCAGCAGTTACTTCGCGCCTATTAACAATGAGCAGTTCTTC,CASSYFAPINNEQFF
many,TRBJ2-7,TRBV28,TRBD2,TGTGCCAGCGGAGTCCCGACTAGCGGGAGAGTCTACGAGCAGTACTTC,CASGVPTSGRVYEQYF
many,TRBJ2-7,TRBV9,NA,TGTGCCAGCAGCGCCGCGTCATCCCTCGGGAGCGAGCAGTACTTC,CASSAASSLGSEQYF
NA,TRBJ1-2,TRBV9,NA,TGTGCCAGCAGCACTCTCTATGGCTACACCTTC,CASSTLYGYTF
many,TRBJ1-1,TRBV6-1,TRBD1,TGTGCCAGCAGACGGACAGGGTACTTGAACACTGAAGCTTTCTTT,CASRRTGYLNTEAFF
NA,TRBJ2-5,TRBV4-1,NA,TGCGCCAGCAGCCAGCCGGAGGGGGCCGGGGGAAAAGAGACCCAGTACTTC,CASSQPEGAGGKETQYF
many,TRBJ2-1,TRBV20-1,TRBD2,TGCAGTGCGGAGACTAGCGGAGTACCATACAATGAGCAGTTCTTC,CSAETSGVPYNEQFF
many,TRBJ1-6,TRBV11-2,NA,TGTGCCAGCAGCTTAGAGAAAGGGTCCTATAATTCACCCCTCCACTTT,CASSLEKGSYNSPLHF
few,TRBJ2-2,TRBV4-2,TRBD2,TGTGCCAGCAGCCAAGAACCCCCGTCTAGCGGGAACACCGGGGAGCTGTTTTTT,CASSQEPPSSGNTGELFF
few,TRBJ2-6,TRBV19,TRBD1,TGTGCCAGTAGTGGACAGGGTTGGACTGGGGCCAACGTCCTGACTTTC,CASSGQGWTGANVLTF
many,TRBJ2-7,TRBV20-1,NA,TGCAGTGCTATGGCAAACTACGAGCAGTACTTC,CSAMANYEQYF
NA,TRBJ2-1,TRBV12-3/TRBV12-4,NA,TGTGCCAGCAGTTTCGTCCACAGCTACAATGAGCAGTTCTTC,CASSFVHSYNEQFF
many,TRBJ2-1,TRBV11-2,TRBD2,TGTGCCAGCAGCCTACACCCGGCTAGCGGGGCCGACAATGAGCAGTTCTTC,CASSLHPASGADNEQFF
few,TRBJ2-2,TRBV20-1,TRBD2,TGCAGTGCTACCTCCGGGACTACCGACACCGGGGAGCTGTTTTTT,CSATSGTTDTGELFF
NA,TRBJ2-3,TRBV9,NA,TGTGCCAGCAGCGTAGAACCAGGAACAGATACGCAGTATTTT,CASSVEPGTDTQYF
few,TRBJ2-2,TRBV15,NA,TGTGCCACCAGCAGAGGTCAAACGAACACCGGGGAGCTGTTTTTT,CATSRGQTNTGELFF
few,TRBJ2-3,TRBV11-2,NA,TGTGCCAGAACAGGGGAGGACACAGATACGCAGTATTTT,CARTGEDTDTQYF
few,TRBJ1-2,TRBV4-1,NA,TGCGCCAGCAGCCGAGCCGCGAGGGAGGTCTATCATGGCTACACCTTC,CASSRAAREVYHGYTF
many,TRBJ2-7,TRBV18,TRBD1,TGTGCCAGCTCCGCTTTGGCCGGACAGGGCCACGAGCAGTACTTC,CASSALAGQGHEQYF
NA,TRBJ1-3,TRBV5-1,NA,TGCGCCAGCAGCTTGGCCGATAGTATGGGCAACACCATATATTTT,CASSLADSMGNTIYF
many,TRBJ1-4,TRBV7-2,TRBD1,TGTGCCAGCAGCCGGACAGGGAGTAATGAAAAACTGTTTTTT,CASSRTGSNEKLFF
many,TRBJ1-5,TRBV6-2/TRBV6-3,NA,TGTGCCAGCAGCGAGGGGCGGGCGGTAAGCAATCAGCCCCAGCATTTT,CASSEGRAVSNQPQHF
few,TRBJ1-1,TRBV9,TRBD1,TGTGCCAGCAGCCCCAGGGGGCTTTCTATGAACACTGAAGCTTTCTTT,CASSPRGLSMNTEAFF
few,TRBJ2-5,TRBV7-7,TRBD1,TGTGCTAGCAGCTGGGACAGGGGAGGGCAAGAGACCCAGTACTTC,CASSWDRGGQETQYF
NA,TRBJ1-2,TRBV5-1,NA,TGCGCCAGCCATACTCCGGATAGGGGCTACACCTTC,CASHTPDRGYTF
NA,TRBJ2-7,TRBV6-7,TRBD1,TGTGCCAGCAGTTTTTGGACAGGGAACTACGAGCAGTACTTC,CASSFWTGNYEQYF
NA,TRBJ2-7,TRBV28,NA,TGTGCCGGCAGTAGACGCAACCGCTACGAGCAGTACTTC,CAGSRRNRYEQYF
NA,TRBJ2-4,TRBV6-1,NA,TGTGCCAGCATGAGACAGCCCGATAGTTTAGCCAAAAACATTCAGTACTTC,CASMRQPDSLAKNIQYF
NA,TRBJ1-6,TRBV13,TRBD1,TGTGCCAGCAGCCGGGGACAGGTACTTTTTCCCCTCCACTTT,CASSRGQVLFPLHF
few,TRBJ2-7,TRBV6-5,NA,TGTGCCAGCAGTTACTCCCGGCTCAGCTCCTACGAGCAGTACTTC,CASSYSRLSSYEQYF
NA,TRBJ2-1,TRBV15,TRBD1,TGTGCCACAAGAACAGGGGTACAATCCTACAATGAGCAGTTCTTC,CATRTGVQSYNEQFF
few,TRBJ1-6,TRBV20-1,TRBD1,TGCAGTGCCACCTCCGTTGGACAGGGGGATAATTCACCCCTCCACTTT,CSATSVGQGDNSPLHF
NA,TRBJ2-5,TRBV7-2,NA,TGTGCCAGCACCTCATCGCCCAGGGAGACCCAGTACTTC,CASTSSPRETQYF
NA,TRBJ2-5,TRBV24-1,NA,TGTGCCAGAGGGGTCTTTGGACAGAAAGAGACCCAGTACTTC,CARGVFGQKETQYF
few,TRBJ2-2,TRBV3-1,TRBD1,TGTGCCAGCAGCCAAGGTTTAACAGGGGACACCGGGGAGCTGTTTTTT,CASSQGLTGDTGELFF
many,TRBJ1-2,TRBV27,NA,TGTGCCAGCAGTTTATCTGCAGGGAACTATGGCTACACCTTC,CASSLSAGNYGYTF
few,TRBJ2-5,TRBV7-9,NA,TGTGCCAGCACCCAACCCCGGAGGGGGGAAGAGACCCAGTACTTC,CASTQPRRGEETQYF